These 27 T cell receptor beta chains were all obtained from the same sample, sequenced in a study of cytomegalovirus exposure and HLA in healthy donors (dated by TCRdb to 2016 to 2017). The library was prepared using the immunoSEQ multiplex PCR assay. A mixture of 60 forward primers for TCR Vbeta segments and 13 reverse primers for TCR Jbeta segments was used in the multiplex PCR. This immuneACCESS table, as held by TCRdb, lists in-frame sequences with V and J called but not all clones. Of the missing ones, under half trace to an unresolved V gene in checked studies; the others have no known cause. This sample is represented by roughly 200,000 clones; 75% to 80% of them were singletons. The ten largest account for less than 15% of the sample. Material for sequencing was PBMCs. These receptors originate from a woman in her twenties or thirties in good health and CMV-seropositive.

This clone appeared a few times. J is TRBJ2-1 and V is TRBV5-1; D not certain. Germline V CDR1 and CDR2: SGHRS, YFSETQ. The V and J ends lost 1 base and 8 bases respectively, with 13 bases between them. CDR3 size: 14 residues. The CDR3 loop reads CASSLFLGRDEQFF. CDR3 nucleotide sequence: TGCGCCAGCAGCTTGTTTTTAGGCCGGGATGAGCAGTTCTTC.

A few counts support this clone. This sequence joins TRBV6-1 and TRBJ2-2; 14 nucleotides match TRBD2. CDR1 MNHNS and CDR2 SASEGT come from the germline V gene. The CDR3 is made up of 17 amino acids. V lost 4 bases to trimming and J lost 3 bases; unmatched junction nucleotides: 4. The CDR3 sequence is CASSGGTSGSDTGELFF. The DNA of the CDR3 is TGTGCCAGCAGTGGTGGGACTAGCGGGAGCGACACCGGGGAGCTGTTTTTT.

The chain carries TRBV28 and TRBJ2-6, with D perhaps matching TRBD1 (5 bases). The V gene's germline CDR1 is MDHEN and CDR2 SYDVKM. V was clipped by 6 bases and J by 0 bases, with 12 bases between them. CDR3 length: 16 residues. The CDR3 sequence is CASRPDSGSGANVLTF. In DNA, the CDR3 is TGTGCCAGCAGACCAGACAGTGGCTCTGGGGCCAACGTCCTGACTTTC.

The chain recombines TRBV28 with TRBJ2-1, with TRBD2 identical over 11 bases. CDR3 length: 18 amino acids. J was trimmed by 8 bases and V by 6 bases; bases with no gene match: 18. From germline, CDR1 is MDHEN and CDR2 SYDVKM. The CDR3: CASRGVEDSGRALDEQFF. The CDR3 DNA sequence: TGTGCCAGCAGGGGAGTAGAGGATAGCGGGAGGGCCTTAGATGAGCAGTTCTTC.

This clone was observed once. The CDR3, as DNA: TGTGCCAGCAGTTCCGGGGGGGGTGGTAGGAATGAGCAGTTCTTC. This codes for CASSSGGGGRNEQFF. The V gene is TRBV27, the J gene TRBJ2-1; TRBD2 matches at 8 bases. Germline values: CDR1 MNHEY, CDR2 SMNVEV (reference sequence). The CDR3 has 15 residues. The trim removed 4 bases at V and 7 bases at J, leaving 9 bases unmatched.

The chain uses TRBV5-1 and TRBJ1-2, with 7 bases lining up with TRBD1. V shed 4 bases and J 0 bases; nucleotides not matched to a gene: 12. The CDR3 has 17 residues. Germline CDR1 SGHRS, CDR2 YFSETQ. CDR3 loop: CASSPGGGGYSNYGYTF. The CDR3 DNA sequence: TGCGCCAGCAGCCCCGGTGGAGGGGGCTACTCTAACTATGGCTACACCTTC.

This clone was seen more than once but under ten times. CDR3 in DNA: TGTGCCAGTAGTATTCAGAGGACAGGGGGTGAACCCCTCCACTTT. As protein: CASSIQRTGGEPLHF. The chain couples TRBV19 to TRBJ1-6; 10 nucleotides match TRBD1. CDR1 and CDR2 (germline): LNHDA, SQIVND (reference sequence). V was pared by 3 bases and J by 12 bases, with 8 bases of the junction left unmatched. The CDR3 covers 15 residues.

The chain uses TRBV6-6 and TRBJ2-5, with D possibly matching TRBD2 (5 bases). The J call may be mistaken, given a closer DNA end match to TRBJ2-7. This CDR3 comprises 16 residues. CDR1 and CDR2 from the germline V gene are MNHNY and SVGAGI (reference sequence). The CDR3 region is CASSYSIQRLLYEQYF. The CDR3 DNA is TGTGCCAGCAGTTACTCGATCCAGCGACTACTCTACGAGCAGTACTTC.

This clone was recorded a few times. It is unclear where the CDR3 begins or ends on the DNA, so no DNA is shown, and the CDR3 is as TCRdb lists it. The CDR3 is CASSSSDRGVEQYF. The chain recombines TRBV28 with TRBJ2-5; TRBD1, the D gene given by the table, was not confirmed from the DNA. The CDR3 comprises 14 residues, both ends counted. Germline CDR1 MDHEN, CDR2 SYDVKM.

The chain recombines TRBV28 with TRBJ1-6; unclear D gene. CDR3 length equals 12 residues. Germline CDR1 MDHEN, CDR2 SYDVKM. The V end lost 2 bases, the J end lost 12 bases, and 8 bases lay between the germline ends. CDR3 region: CASSLRPGPLHF. The CDR3 nucleotides read TGTGCCAGCAGTTTAAGACCGGGACCCCTCCACTTT. The variable domain in full, with the rest retrieved from reference TRBV28 and TRBJ1-6, is DVKVTQSSRYLVKRTGEKVFLECVQDMDHENMFWYRQDPGLGLRLIYFSYDVKMKEKGDIPEGYSVSREKKERFSLILESASTNQTSMYLCASSLRPGPLHFGNGTRLTVT.

J is TRBJ1-1 and V is TRBV4-1; 9 bases are shared with TRBD1. The CDR3 is 16 residues long. The junction had 8 bases not matched to a gene; V was cut back by 3 bases and J by 3 bases. Germline V gene lookup returns CDR1 MGHRA and CDR2 YSYEKL. The CDR3 loop is CASSQGQGNWYTEAFF. The DNA for the CDR3 is TGCGCCAGCAGCCAGGGACAGGGAAATTGGTACACTGAAGCTTTCTTT.

The chain employs TRBV27 and TRBJ2-7; D gene uncertain. CDR3 size: 15 residues. Germline loops: CDR1 MNHEY, CDR2 SMNVEV (reference sequence). The ends were cut back, 5 bases at V and 5 bases at J, with 19 bases in the middle. The CDR3 nucleotides read TGTGCCAGCAGTCCCCTACAGACGGCCTTGAACGAGCAGTACTTC. Translated, it gives CASSPLQTALNEQYF.

The gene calls are TRBV5-4 and TRBJ2-7; 8 nucleotides align to TRBD1. The V segment lost 4 bases and the J segment 0 bases; nucleotides outside the gene matches: 3. The CDR3 loop spans 14 amino acids. Germline CDR1 and CDR2: SGHNT and YYREEE (reference sequence). The CDR3 DNA reads TGTGCCAGCAGCAACAGGGGGAGCTCCTACGAGCAGTACTTC. It is translated as CASSNRGSSYEQYF.

This chain uses TRBV30 with TRBJ2-7; 7 nucleotides line up with TRBD1. V lost 0 bases and J lost 2; bases outside the gene matches: 7. Germline values: CDR1 GTSNPN, CDR2 SVGIG (reference sequence). CDR3 length: 15 residues. In nucleotides, the CDR3 is TGTGCCTGGAGTGTTGAGGGGGCCATGACCTACGAGCAGTACTTC. Translation gives CAWSVEGAMTYEQYF. The variable domain in full, completed from reference TRBV30 and TRBJ2-7, reads SQTIHQWPATLVQPVGSPLSLECTVEGTSNPNLYWYRQAAGRGLQLLFYSVGIGQISSEVPQNLSASRPQDRQFILSSKKLLLSDSGFYLCAWSVEGAMTYEQYFGPGTRLTVT.

CDR3 DNA sequence: TGTGCCTGGAGTGTTAACAGGGGGAACACCATATATTTT. Its protein is CAWSVNRGNTIYF. The V and J genes are TRBV30 and TRBJ1-3; 8 nucleotides match TRBD1. Germline assignment: CDR1 GTSNPN and CDR2 SVGIG (reference sequence). V was pared by 0 bases and J by 7 bases, with 2 bases of the junction left unmatched. This CDR3 has 13 amino acids.

The gene calls are TRBV27 and TRBJ2-2, with D possibly TRBD1 on 6 matching bases. Germline CDR1 and CDR2: MNHEY and SMNVEV (reference sequence). V lost 6 bases, J lost 2 bases, and 16 bases lay in between. The CDR3 consists of 16 residues. CDR3 coding DNA: TGTGCCAGCAGACCAACCGGGACACTCAACACCGGGGAGCTGTTTTTT. Encoded protein: CASRPTGTLNTGELFF.

This clone was detected only once. The CDR3 nucleotides are TGTGCCAGCAGTCTAAGGACAGTGAACACTGAAGCTTTCTTT. This codes for CASSLRTVNTEAFF. This rearrangement joins TRBV6-1 to TRBJ1-1; tentatively, D is TRBD1 (6 bases). Germline CDR1 and CDR2: MNHNS and SASEGT. This CDR3 spans 14 amino acids. Between the trimmed V and J ends, which lost 5 bases and 0 bases, there was a span of 10 bases.

This chain uses TRBV6-5 with TRBJ2-5; tentative D call: TRBD1 (6 bases). V was clipped by 2 bases and J by 4 bases, with 8 bases between them. There are 13 residues in the CDR3. The germline V gene encodes CDR1 MNHEY and CDR2 SVGAGI. The CDR3 region has the DNA TGTGCCAGCAGTTACCAGGACAGAGAGACCCAGTACTTC. Its translation is CASSYQDRETQYF.

This chain uses TRBV11-1 with TRBJ2-2, with D perhaps TRBD1 (5 bases). This CDR3 spans 15 amino acids. V lost 4 bases to trimming and J lost 1 base, with 10 bases between them. Germline CDR1 SGHAT, CDR2 FQDESV (reference sequence). CDR3 loop: CASSSRQMNTGELFF. CDR3 bases: TGTGCCAGCAGCTCCAGACAGATGAACACCGGGGAGCTGTTTTTT.

The chain combines TRBV19 with TRBJ2-3, with 11 nucleotides matching TRBD2. The junction had 4 bases not matched to a gene; V was cut back by 6 bases and J by 2 bases. Germline V gives CDR1 LNHDA, CDR2 SQIVND (reference sequence). The CDR3 has 15 amino acids. The CDR3 reads CASSLGLAATDTQYF. For the CDR3, the DNA is TGTGCCAGTAGCCTGGGACTAGCGGCCACAGATACGCAGTATTTT. Supplemented by reference TRBV19 and TRBJ2-3, the full variable domain reads DGGITQSPKYLFRKEGQNVTLSCEQNLNHDAMYWYRQDPGQGLRLIYYSQIVNDFQKGDIAEGYSVSREKKESFPLTVTSAQKNPTAFYLCASSLGLAATDTQYFGPGTRLTVL.

The V call is TRBV18, the J call TRBJ2-7; 10 bases are shared with TRBD1. The CDR3 runs 15 residues. Germline values: CDR1 KGHSH, CDR2 LQKENI. J lost 3 bases, V lost 6 bases, and 8 bases had no gene match. The CDR3 DNA sequence: TGTGCCAGCTCCCCGGGACAGGGGCTGGACTACGAGCAGTACTTC. It codes for CASSPGQGLDYEQYF.

The V gene is TRBV19, the J gene TRBJ2-3, with 8 bases lining up with TRBD2. This CDR3 comprises 16 residues. In germline, CDR1 is LNHDA, CDR2 SQIVND (reference sequence). Trimming cost V 4 bases and J 5 bases; bases outside gene matches: 11. The DNA of the CDR3 is TGTGCCAGTAGTAGCAGGTCGGGGGGGCCGGAAGATACGCAGTATTTT. Translation: CASSSRSGGPEDTQYF.

The J gene is TRBJ1-1, the V gene TRBV18, with 11 bases aligning to TRBD1. V was clipped by 6 bases and J by 8 bases; unmatched bases: 5. CDR3 length: 13 amino acids. Per the germline V gene, CDR1 is KGHSH and CDR2 is LQKENI. For the CDR3, the DNA is TGTGCCAGCTCCCTGGACAGGGGGCGGGAAGCTTTCTTT. This encodes CASSLDRGREAFF. The whole variable domain, filled in from reference TRBV18 and TRBJ1-1, reads NAGVMQNPRHLVRRRGQEARLRCSPMKGHSHVYWYRQLPEEGLKFMVYLQKENIIDESGMPKERFSAEFPKEGPSILRIQQVVRGDSAAYFCASSLDRGREAFFGQGTRLTVV.

The rearrangement uses TRBV6-1 and TRBJ1-5; 8 bases fit TRBD1. The V gene end was trimmed by 7 bases and the J gene end by 2 bases; junction bases not matched to a gene: 7. Germline lookup yields CDR1 MNHNS and CDR2 SASEGT. The CDR3 runs 15 residues. The CDR3 loop is CASTPLTGGNQPQHF. Here the CDR3 DNA reads TGTGCCAGCACTCCCCTGACAGGGGGCAATCAGCCCCAGCATTTT.

The chain is built from TRBV7-3 and TRBJ2-2; 7 bases align to TRBD2. This CDR3 spans 13 amino acids. Germline V lookup: CDR1 SGHTA, CDR2 FQGTGA. Germline trimming cut 4 bases from V and 5 bases from J; bases unmatched to any gene: 1. The CDR3 region is CASSSGGTGELFF. CDR3 DNA: TGTGCCAGCAGCTCCGGGGGGACCGGGGAGCTGTTTTTT.

The rearrangement uses TRBV5-1 and TRBJ2-4, with 8 bases that match TRBD2. J lost 0 bases, V lost 0 bases, and 8 bases had no gene match. Germline assignment: CDR1 SGHRS and CDR2 YFSETQ. The CDR3 length is 18 residues. CDR3 residues: CASSLVSGDLLAKNIQYF. CDR3 in DNA: TGCGCCAGCAGCTTGGTTAGCGGGGACCTACTAGCCAAAAACATTCAGTACTTC.

The V and J genes are TRBV10-3 and TRBJ2-5; TRBD1 aligns across 9 bases. Germline trimming cut 10 bases from V and 4 bases from J; bases unmatched to any gene: 4. Germline CDR1 ENHRY, CDR2 SYGVKD. This CDR3 spans 12 amino acids. The CDR3 region has the DNA TGTGCCACGACAGGGGGTGGAGAGACCCAGTACTTC. Translation gives CATTGGGETQYF.